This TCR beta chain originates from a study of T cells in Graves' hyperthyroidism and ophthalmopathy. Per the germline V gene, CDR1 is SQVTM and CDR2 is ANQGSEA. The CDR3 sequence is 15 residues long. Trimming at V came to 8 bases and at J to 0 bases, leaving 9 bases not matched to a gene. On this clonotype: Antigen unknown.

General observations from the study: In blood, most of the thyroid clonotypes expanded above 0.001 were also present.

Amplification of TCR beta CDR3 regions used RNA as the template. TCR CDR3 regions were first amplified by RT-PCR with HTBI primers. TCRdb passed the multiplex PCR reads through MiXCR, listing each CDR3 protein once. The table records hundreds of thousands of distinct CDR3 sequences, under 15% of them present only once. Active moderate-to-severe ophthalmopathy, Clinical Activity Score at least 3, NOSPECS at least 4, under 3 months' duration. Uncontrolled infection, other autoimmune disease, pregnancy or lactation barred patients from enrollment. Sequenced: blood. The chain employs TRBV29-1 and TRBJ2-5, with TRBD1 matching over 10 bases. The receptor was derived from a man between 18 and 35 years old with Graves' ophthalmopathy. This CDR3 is CSPPTGGGYQETQYF. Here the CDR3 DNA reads TGCAGCCCTCCGACAGGGGGCGGGTACCAAGAGACCCAGTACTTC.